The next 18 T cell receptor beta chains were all read from a single sample in a study of response to subunit inactivated influenza vaccine. Using its own MiXCR run on the RT-PCR reads, TCRdb lists one record per CDR3 protein. The repertoire holds 400,000 to 650,000 distinct CDR3 sequences, with 7.2% as singletons. The sample was PBMCs from blood, taken around 25 months after vaccination. The receptor source for this set is a man aged 50-75 years who received an inactivated influenza vaccine.

This rearrangement joins TRBV12-3 or TRBV12-4 to TRBJ1-5; D unclear. CDR3 size: 14 residues. The V and J ends lost 1 base and 4 bases respectively, with 8 bases between them. CDR3 amino acids: CASSLDSVNQPQHF. For the CDR3, the DNA is TGTGCCAGCAGTTTAGACAGTGTGAATCAGCCCCAGCATTTT.

This clonotype came up many times. CDR3 region: CSARVLETQYF. Written as DNA, the CDR3 is TGCAGTGCTAGAGTGCTGGAGACCCAGTACTTC. This sequence joins TRBV20-1 and TRBJ2-5, with no clear D. The CDR3 spans 11 residues. The V and J ends lost 1 base and 5 bases respectively, with 5 bases between them. Per the germline V gene, CDR1 is DFQATT and CDR2 is SNEGSKA (reference sequence).

This clonotype was picked up a small number of times. The V gene is TRBV7-9, the J gene TRBJ2-3; 9 positions match TRBD2. The V and J ends lost 5 bases and 4 bases, in that order; junction bases with no gene match: 4. CDR3 length: 14 amino acids. CDR1 SEHNR and CDR2 FQNEAQ come from the germline V gene (reference sequence). The CDR3 region is CASSISGGADTQYF. CDR3 sequence (DNA): TGTGCCAGCAGCATTAGCGGGGGTGCAGATACGCAGTATTTT.

The rearrangement uses TRBV25-1 and TRBJ2-1; D not resolved. The CDR3 runs 14 residues. Trimming took off 11 bases at V and 5 bases at J, with 19 bases between the two ends. Per the germline V gene, CDR1 is MGHDK and CDR2 is SYGVNS. CDR3 nucleotide sequence: TGTGCCCCACTACGTGACAAAAAGGACAATGAGCAGTTCTTC. It codes for CAPLRDKKDNEQFF.

At least ten counts were recorded for this clonotype. The chain is built from TRBV27 and TRBJ2-3, with D hard to call. CDR3 length equals 15 residues. From germline, CDR1 is MNHEY and CDR2 SMNVEV (reference sequence). V dropped 4 bases and J dropped 1 base, with 12 bases sitting between them. The CDR3 protein is CASSSWASGTDTQYF. The CDR3 region has the DNA TGTGCCAGCAGTTCCTGGGCGTCTGGCACAGATACGCAGTATTTT.

Turning to this clonotype: This may be a read error: a much more frequent sequence differs by one nucleotide. The chain employs TRBV7-3 and TRBJ1-1; D call uncertain. Germline V gene data show CDR1 as SGHTA and CDR2 as FQGTGA. This CDR3 is 13 amino acids long. Trimming took off 2 bases at V and 1 base at J, with 5 bases between the two ends. This CDR3 reads CASSLQQNTEAFF. CDR3 nucleotide sequence: TGTGCCAGCAGCTTACAACAGAACACTGAAGCTTTCTTT.

This clonotype occurred many times. The chain joins TRBV20-1 to TRBJ2-1; D is possibly TRBD1 or TRBD2 (5 bases each). This CDR3 is 15 amino acids long. Per germline, CDR1 DFQATT and CDR2 SNEGSKA (reference sequence). V lost 0 bases and J 0 bases, leaving 9 bases between the germline ends. CDR3 nucleotides: TGCAGTGCTAGAGATCTCGGGGCCTCCTACAATGAGCAGTTCTTC. This translates into CSARDLGASYNEQFF.

This clonotype has ten or more counts. The chain recombines TRBV29-1 with TRBJ2-7; 10 positions match TRBD1. Germline CDR1 is SQVTM and CDR2 is ANQGSEA. V was clipped by 2 bases and J by 2 bases; unmatched bases: 3. The CDR3 sequence is 14 residues long. The CDR3 spells CSVELGTGAYEQYF. The CDR3 nucleotides are TGCAGCGTTGAATTAGGGACAGGGGCCTACGAGCAGTACTTC.

This clonotype appeared many times. The chain joins TRBV28 to TRBJ2-7, with 13 bases aligning to TRBD2. Germline V gene data show CDR1 as MDHEN and CDR2 as SYDVKM. The CDR3 covers 19 residues. V lost 2 bases to trimming and J lost 4 bases; unmatched junction nucleotides: 14. CDR3 residues: CASSLPTSGGASSLYEQYF. CDR3 nucleotide sequence: TGTGCCAGCAGTTTACCTACTAGCGGGGGGGCCTCGTCCCTTTACGAGCAGTACTTC.

This rearrangement joins TRBV5-6 to TRBJ2-5, with 8 bases identical to TRBD1. CDR3 length: 16 amino acids. Unmatched junction bases numbered 6, after V lost 0 bases and J lost 2 bases. The germline CDR1 and CDR2 sequences are SGHDT and YYEEEE. The CDR3 DNA is TGTGCCAGCAGCTTGGGGCCGGGACAGGCGCAAGAGACCCAGTACTTC. It specifies CASSLGPGQAQETQYF.

A few counts support this clonotype. V and J are TRBV9 and TRBJ2-1, with 9 positions matching TRBD2. Germline values: CDR1 SGDLS, CDR2 YYNGEE. J gave up 1 base and V 0 bases, and 2 bases lay outside the gene matches. This CDR3 is 16 amino acids long. The CDR3 here is CASSVGGRGSYNEQFF. CDR3 in DNA: TGTGCCAGCAGCGTAGGCGGGAGGGGATCCTACAATGAGCAGTTCTTC. The variable domain in full, completed from reference TRBV9 and TRBJ2-1, reads DSGVTQTPKHLITATGQRVTLRCSPRSGDLSVYWYQQSLDQGLQFLIQYYNGEERAKGNILERFSAQQFPDLHSELNLSSLELGDSALYFCASSVGGRGSYNEQFFGPGTRLTVL.

This clonotype was counted only a few times. The chain joins TRBV9 to TRBJ2-1, with TRBD2 matching 9 bases. This CDR3 is built from 18 residues. Germline values: CDR1 SGDLS, CDR2 YYNGEE. J gave up 2 bases and V 0 bases, and 9 bases lay outside the gene matches. CDR3 amino acids: CASSVGLAGYGAYNEQFF. CDR3 sequence (DNA): TGTGCCAGCAGCGTAGGTCTAGCGGGATATGGGGCCTACAATGAGCAGTTCTTC.

This clonotype was counted only a few times. The chain employs TRBV7-6 and TRBJ1-3, with D perhaps TRBD1 (5 bases). CDR1 and CDR2 (germline): SGHVS, FNYEAQ. This CDR3 spans 16 amino acids. Trimming removed 5 bases at V and 0 bases at J, with 14 bases between. The CDR3 is CASSANSGSSGNTIYF. CDR3 DNA: TGTGCCAGCAGCGCTAACTCAGGGAGCTCTGGAAACACCATATATTTT. Full variable domain (remainder filled in from reference TRBV7-6 and TRBJ1-3): GAGVSQSPRYKVTKRGQDVALRCDPISGHVSLYWYRQALGQGPEFLTYFNYEAQQDKSGLPNDRFSAERPEGSISTLTIQRTEQRDSAMYRCASSANSGSSGNTIYFGEGSWLTVV.

As concerns this clonotype: This may be a read error, as it is one base from a much larger clone. The V call is TRBV20-1, the J call TRBJ1-1, with unresolved D. The V end lost 1 base, the J end lost 3 bases, and 6 bases lay between the germline ends. Germline V gene data show CDR1 as DFQATT and CDR2 as SNEGSKA (reference sequence). The CDR3 extends over 12 amino acids. The CDR3 loop reads CSARGQHTEAFF. DNA for the CDR3: TGCAGTGCTAGAGGCCAGCACACTGAAGCTTTCTTT.

In its sample, this clonotype was seen many times. J is TRBJ2-3 and V is TRBV2; 7 bases agree with TRBD1. The CDR3 has 14 residues. Germline CDR1 and CDR2: SNHLY and FYNNEI. V shed 5 bases, J shed 4 bases, and the junction held 6 bases outside the gene matches. In DNA form, the CDR3 reads TGTGCCAGCAGTCTGAGGACAGGCGCAGATACGCAGTATTTT. Amino acids: CASSLRTGADTQYF.

The CDR3 DNA reads TGCAGTGGACAACCGGGACAGGGAGCGGGGGAGCAGTACTTC. Its translation: CSGQPGQGAGEQYF. The rearrangement joins TRBV20-1 to TRBJ2-7, with 9 bases that match TRBD1. In germline, CDR1 is DFQATT, CDR2 SNEGSKA (reference sequence). With V trimmed by 7 bases and J by 7 bases, 14 bases remained unmatched. This CDR3 has 14 residues.

This clonotype was observed a handful of times. The chain has TRBV2 and TRBJ2-7; no clear D gene. Per germline, CDR1 SNHLY and CDR2 FYNNEI. Trimming took off 5 bases at V and 4 bases at J, with 9 bases between the two ends. This CDR3 region has 12 residues. CDR3 in amino acids: CASSKQSYEQYF. As DNA, the CDR3 is TGTGCCAGCAGTAAACAGTCTTACGAGCAGTACTTC. The full variable domain, completed using reference TRBV2 and TRBJ2-7, is EPEVTQTPSHQVTQMGQEVILRCVPISNHLYFYWYRQILGQKVEFLVSFYNNEISEKSEIFDDQFSVERPDGSNFTLKIRSTKLEDSAMYFCASSKQSYEQYFGPGTRLTVT.

This clonotype was seen repeatedly, ten times or more. The chain has TRBV7-8 and TRBJ2-7; D not certain. This CDR3 is built from 15 residues. V shed 1 base and J shed 5 bases, with 15 bases lying between them. CDR1 is SGHVS and CDR2 is FQNEAQ in the germline V gene. CDR3 bases: TGTGCCAGCAGCTTAGTTAGGACCCGACCACACGAGCAGTACTTC. Amino acids: CASSLVRTRPHEQYF.